The 7 T cell receptor beta chains below all came from one sample that was sequenced in a study of shared clonotypes between healthy human individuals (dated by TCRdb to the early 2020s). The library was made by the immunoSEQ multiplex PCR assay. TCRdb took this table from immuneACCESS and kept in-frame rearrangements with V and J called. Such tables lack part of the clones; where checked against another copy, unresolved V genes explain under half of the gap, and the rest is unexplained. A total of over a million clones appear in this sample, roughly 80% of them only once. The ten largest clonotypes hold approximately 1.3% of the sample. The sequencing sample was made of memory CD4+ T cells sorted from blood. Read against the paper, the sample's cell subset or site label means: CD45RA-negative fraction. These receptors were taken from a man between 18 and 35 years old in good health.

This clone appeared a few times. The chain is built from TRBV7-9 and TRBJ2-3, with D perhaps matching TRBD1 (5 bases). CDR3 length equals 14 residues. The germline V gene encodes CDR1 SEHNR and CDR2 FQNEAQ (reference sequence). Trimming left V 5 bases short and J 2 bases short, with 11 bases between. The chain's CDR3 is CASSLDKYTDTQYF. CDR3 DNA sequence: TGTGCCAGCAGCCTGGACAAGTACACAGATACGCAGTATTTT.

This clone has more than one count but fewer than ten. This chain connects TRBV30 to TRBJ2-3; tentatively, D is TRBD1 (6 bases). In germline, CDR1 is GTSNPN, CDR2 SVGIG (reference sequence). The CDR3 covers 14 residues. Trimming took 2 bases from V and 2 from J, leaving 11 bases between them. CDR3 amino acids: CAWSFGQFTDTQYF. CDR3 bases: TGTGCCTGGAGTTTTGGACAGTTCACAGATACGCAGTATTTT.

The table lists this clone with a few counts. The rearrangement links TRBV30 to TRBJ1-1; D gene unclear. Germline V gene data show CDR1 as GTSNPN and CDR2 as SVGIG (reference sequence). V lost 2 bases and J lost 1, with 11 bases in between. This CDR3 is 14 amino acids long. This chain's CDR3 is CAWSRLPENTEAFF. CDR3 in DNA: TGTGCCTGGAGTAGGTTGCCAGAGAACACTGAAGCTTTCTTT.

J is TRBJ2-1 and V is TRBV5-1; D is perhaps TRBD2 (5 bases). The germline gives CDR1 SGHRS, CDR2 YFSETQ. The CDR3 totals 13 residues. Trimming cost V 5 bases and J 8 bases, with 14 bases left between them. The CDR3: CASSFEGGYEQFF. The CDR3 DNA reads as TGCGCCAGCAGTTTCGAGGGCGGGTATGAGCAGTTCTTC.

This chain joins TRBV4-3 and TRBJ2-1; 8 bases are shared with TRBD2. Germline V gene sequence: CDR1 LGHNA, CDR2 YSLEER. This CDR3 is built from 15 residues. V was pared by 4 bases and J by 6 bases, with 8 bases of the junction left unmatched. The chain's CDR3 is CASSLRAGEGNEQFF. The CDR3 region has the DNA TGCGCCAGCAGCCTCAGAGCGGGAGAAGGCAATGAGCAGTTCTTC.

The chain carries TRBV10-3 and TRBJ2-1, with D possibly TRBD2 on 6 matching bases. V was cut by 4 bases and J by 2 bases, with 12 bases left in between. Germline CDR1 and CDR2: ENHRY and SYGVKD. This CDR3 region has 15 residues. The CDR3 protein is CAISGGVSAYNEQFF. Here the CDR3 DNA reads TGTGCCATCAGTGGCGGGGTAAGCGCCTACAATGAGCAGTTCTTC.

The count of this clone is one. This rearrangement joins TRBV9 to TRBJ2-5; TRBD2 matches 10 bases. The CDR3 consists of 15 residues. Germline V gene data show CDR1 as SGDLS and CDR2 as YYNGEE. The ends lost 0 bases at V and 4 bases at J; junction bases unmatched: 3. CDR3 sequence reads: CASSVGSGRVETQYF. Written as DNA, the CDR3 is TGTGCCAGCAGCGTAGGAAGCGGGAGGGTAGAGACCCAGTACTTC.